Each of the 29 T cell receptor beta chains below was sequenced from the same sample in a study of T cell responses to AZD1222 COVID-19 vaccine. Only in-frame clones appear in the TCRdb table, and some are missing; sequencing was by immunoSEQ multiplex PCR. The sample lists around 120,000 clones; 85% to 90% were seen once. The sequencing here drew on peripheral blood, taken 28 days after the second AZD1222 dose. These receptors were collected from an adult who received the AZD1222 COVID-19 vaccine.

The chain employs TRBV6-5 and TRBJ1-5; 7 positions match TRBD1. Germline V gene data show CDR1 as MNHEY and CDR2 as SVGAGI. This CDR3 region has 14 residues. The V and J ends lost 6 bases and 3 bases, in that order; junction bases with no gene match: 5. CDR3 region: CASRGGQHNQPQHF. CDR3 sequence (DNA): TGTGCCAGCAGGGGGGGACAGCACAATCAGCCCCAGCATTTT.

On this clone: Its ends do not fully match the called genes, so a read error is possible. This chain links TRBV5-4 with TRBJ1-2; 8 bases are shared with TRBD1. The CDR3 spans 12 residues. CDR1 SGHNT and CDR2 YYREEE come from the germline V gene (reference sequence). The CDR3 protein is CASSAYRGAPAF. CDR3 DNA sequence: TGTGCCAGCAGCGCCTACAGGGGGGCACCCGCCTTC.

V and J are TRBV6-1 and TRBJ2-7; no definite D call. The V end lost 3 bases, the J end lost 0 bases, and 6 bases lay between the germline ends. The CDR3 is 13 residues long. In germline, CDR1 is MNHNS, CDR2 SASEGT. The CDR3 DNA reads TGTGCCAGCAGTGAGGGTCCCTCCTACGAGCAGTACTTC. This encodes CASSEGPSYEQYF.

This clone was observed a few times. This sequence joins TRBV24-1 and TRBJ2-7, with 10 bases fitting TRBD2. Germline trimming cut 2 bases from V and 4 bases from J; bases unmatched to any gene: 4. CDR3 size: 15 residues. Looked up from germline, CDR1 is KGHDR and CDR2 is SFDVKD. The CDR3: CATSDSGTSVYEQYF. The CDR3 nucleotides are TGTGCCACCAGTGATTCCGGGACTAGCGTTTACGAGCAGTACTTC.

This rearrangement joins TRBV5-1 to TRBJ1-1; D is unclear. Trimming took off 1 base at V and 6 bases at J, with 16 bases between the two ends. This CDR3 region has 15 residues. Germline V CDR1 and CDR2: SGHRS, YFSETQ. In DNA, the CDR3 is TGCGCCAGCAGCTTGTTTCAGGCAGCCGGGCCTGAAGCTTTCTTT. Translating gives CASSLFQAAGPEAFF. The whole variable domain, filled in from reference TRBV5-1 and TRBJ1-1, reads KAGVTQTPRYLIKTRGQQVTLSCSPISGHRSVSWYQQTPGQGLQFLFEYFSETQRNKGNFPGRFSGRQFSNSRSEMNVSTLELGDSALYLCASSLFQAAGPEAFFGQGTRLTVV.

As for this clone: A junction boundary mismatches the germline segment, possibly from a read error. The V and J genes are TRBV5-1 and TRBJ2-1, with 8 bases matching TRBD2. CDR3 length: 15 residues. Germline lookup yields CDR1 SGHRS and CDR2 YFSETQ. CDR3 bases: TGCGCCAGCAGTTTGGGGACCTCGGGAGGGGATGAGCAGTTCTTC. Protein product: CASSLGTSGGDEQFF. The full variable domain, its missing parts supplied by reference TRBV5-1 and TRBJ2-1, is KAGVTQTPRYLIKTRGQQVTLSCSPISGHRSVSWYQQTPGQGLQFLFEYFSETQRNKGNFPGRFSGRQFSNSRSEMNVSTLELGDSALYLCASSLGTSGGDEQFFGPGTRLTVL.

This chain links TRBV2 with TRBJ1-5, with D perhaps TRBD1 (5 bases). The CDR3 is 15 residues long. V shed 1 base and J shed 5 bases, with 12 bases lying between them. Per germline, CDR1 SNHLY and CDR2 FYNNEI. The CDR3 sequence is CASSEVGAAYQPQHF. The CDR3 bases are TGTGCCAGCAGTGAAGTTGGGGCGGCCTATCAGCCCCAGCATTTT.

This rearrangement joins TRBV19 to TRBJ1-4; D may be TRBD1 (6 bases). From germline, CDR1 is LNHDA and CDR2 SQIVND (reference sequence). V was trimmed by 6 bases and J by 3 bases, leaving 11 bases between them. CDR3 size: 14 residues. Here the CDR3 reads CASSQGSPNEKLFF. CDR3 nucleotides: TGTGCCAGTAGCCAGGGGTCTCCTAATGAAAAACTGTTTTTT.

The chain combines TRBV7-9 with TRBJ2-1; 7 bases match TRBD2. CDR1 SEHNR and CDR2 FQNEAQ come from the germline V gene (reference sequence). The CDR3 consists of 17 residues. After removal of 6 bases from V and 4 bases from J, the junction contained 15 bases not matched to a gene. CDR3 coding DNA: TGTGCCAGCAGGTCGGGTATGGCGGGAGTCGTTTACAATGAGCAGTTCTTC. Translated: CASRSGMAGVVYNEQFF.

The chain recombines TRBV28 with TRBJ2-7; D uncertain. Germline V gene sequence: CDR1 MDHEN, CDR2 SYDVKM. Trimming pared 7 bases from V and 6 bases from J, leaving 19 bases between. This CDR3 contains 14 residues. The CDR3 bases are TGTGCCAGCACCGTACAAGGCCTGGTATCCGAGCAGTACTTC. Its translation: CASTVQGLVSEQYF.

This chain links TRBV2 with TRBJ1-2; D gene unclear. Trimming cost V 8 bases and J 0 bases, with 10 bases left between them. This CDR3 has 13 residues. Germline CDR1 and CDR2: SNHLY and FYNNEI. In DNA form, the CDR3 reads TGTGCCAGCTTTTCAAGAGCTAACTATGGCTACACCTTC. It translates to CASFSRANYGYTF.

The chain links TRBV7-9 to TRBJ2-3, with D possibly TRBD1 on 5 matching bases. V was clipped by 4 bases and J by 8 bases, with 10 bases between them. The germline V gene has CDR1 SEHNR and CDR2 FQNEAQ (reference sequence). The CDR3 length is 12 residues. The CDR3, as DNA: TGTGCCAGCAGCTCACAGGATGGTACGCAGTATTTT. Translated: CASSSQDGTQYF.

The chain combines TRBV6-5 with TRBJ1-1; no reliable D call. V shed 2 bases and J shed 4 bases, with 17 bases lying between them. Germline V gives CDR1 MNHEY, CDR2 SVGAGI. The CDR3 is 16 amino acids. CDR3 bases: TGTGCCAGCAGTTACCGTTCAGGATCTGGGGTCACTGAAGCTTTCTTT. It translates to CASSYRSGSGVTEAFF.

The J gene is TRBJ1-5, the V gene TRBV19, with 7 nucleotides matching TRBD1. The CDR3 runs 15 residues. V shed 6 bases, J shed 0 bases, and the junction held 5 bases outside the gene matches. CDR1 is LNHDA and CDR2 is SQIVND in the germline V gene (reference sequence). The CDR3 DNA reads TGTGCCAGTAGCCGACAGGGCAATAGCAATCAGCCCCAGCATTTT. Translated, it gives CASSRQGNSNQPQHF.

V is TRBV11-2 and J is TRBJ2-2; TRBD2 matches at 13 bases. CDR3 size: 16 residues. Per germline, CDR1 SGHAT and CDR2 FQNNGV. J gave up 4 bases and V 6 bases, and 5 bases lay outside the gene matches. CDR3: CASRDRLAGGTGELFF. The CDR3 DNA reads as TGTGCCAGCAGGGATCGACTAGCGGGAGGCACCGGGGAGCTGTTTTTT.

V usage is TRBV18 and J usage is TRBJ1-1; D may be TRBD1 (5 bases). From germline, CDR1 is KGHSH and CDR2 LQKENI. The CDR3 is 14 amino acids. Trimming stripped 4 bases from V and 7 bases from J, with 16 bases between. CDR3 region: CASSLRRAGSEAFF. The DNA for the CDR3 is TGTGCCAGCTCACTACGCAGGGCAGGGAGTGAAGCTTTCTTT. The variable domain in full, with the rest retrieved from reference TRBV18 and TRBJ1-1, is NAGVMQNPRHLVRRRGQEARLRCSPMKGHSHVYWYRQLPEEGLKFMVYLQKENIIDESGMPKERFSAEFPKEGPSILRIQQVVRGDSAAYFCASSLRRAGSEAFFGQGTRLTVV.

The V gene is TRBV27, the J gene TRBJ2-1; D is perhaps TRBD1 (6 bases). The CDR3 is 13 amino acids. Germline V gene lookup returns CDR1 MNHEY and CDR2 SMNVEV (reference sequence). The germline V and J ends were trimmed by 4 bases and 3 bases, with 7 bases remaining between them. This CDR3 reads CASSWDNYNEQFF. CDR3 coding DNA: TGTGCCAGCAGTTGGGACAACTACAATGAGCAGTTCTTC.

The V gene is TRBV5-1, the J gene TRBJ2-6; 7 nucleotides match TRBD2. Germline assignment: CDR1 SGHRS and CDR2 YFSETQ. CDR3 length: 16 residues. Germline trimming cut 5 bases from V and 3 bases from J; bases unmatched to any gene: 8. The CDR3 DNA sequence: TGCGCCAGCAGTTGGTTGCGGGAGCGTGGGGCCAACGTCCTGACTTTC. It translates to CASSWLRERGANVLTF.

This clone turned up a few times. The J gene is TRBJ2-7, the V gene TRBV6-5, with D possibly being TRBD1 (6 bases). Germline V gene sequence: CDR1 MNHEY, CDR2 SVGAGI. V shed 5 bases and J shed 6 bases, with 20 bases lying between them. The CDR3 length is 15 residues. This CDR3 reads CASSLRTAGISEQYF. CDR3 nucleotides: TGTGCCAGCAGTCTACGGACAGCAGGTATTAGCGAGCAGTACTTC.

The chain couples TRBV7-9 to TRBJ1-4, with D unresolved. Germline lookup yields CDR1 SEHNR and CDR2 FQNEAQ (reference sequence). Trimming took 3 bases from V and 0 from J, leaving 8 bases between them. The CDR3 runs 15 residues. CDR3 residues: CASSLITATNEKLFF. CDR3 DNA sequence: TGTGCCAGCAGCTTGATAACCGCAACTAATGAAAAACTGTTTTTT. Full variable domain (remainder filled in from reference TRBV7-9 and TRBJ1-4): DTGVSQNPRHKITKRGQNVTFRCDPISEHNRLYWYRQTLGQGPEFLTYFQNEAQLEKSRLLSDRFSAERPKGSFSTLEIQRTEQGDSAMYLCASSLITATNEKLFFGSGTQLSVL.

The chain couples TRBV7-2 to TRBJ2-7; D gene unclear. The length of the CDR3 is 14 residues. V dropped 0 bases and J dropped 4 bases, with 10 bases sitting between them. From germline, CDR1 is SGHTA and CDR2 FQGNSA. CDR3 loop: CASSLAGKVYEQYF. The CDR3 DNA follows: TGTGCCAGCAGCTTAGCGGGAAAGGTGTACGAGCAGTACTTC.

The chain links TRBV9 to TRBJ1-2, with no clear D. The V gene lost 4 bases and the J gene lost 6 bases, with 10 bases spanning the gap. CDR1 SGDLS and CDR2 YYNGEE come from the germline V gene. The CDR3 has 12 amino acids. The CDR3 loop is CASSPHSHGYTF. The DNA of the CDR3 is TGTGCCAGCAGCCCCCACAGCCATGGCTACACCTTC.

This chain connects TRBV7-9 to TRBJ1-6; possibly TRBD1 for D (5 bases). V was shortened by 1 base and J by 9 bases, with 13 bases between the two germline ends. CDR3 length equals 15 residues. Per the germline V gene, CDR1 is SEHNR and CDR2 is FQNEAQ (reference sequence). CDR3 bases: TGTGCCAGCAGCTTAGGGGGCTCTGTGCTTTCACCCCTCCACTTT. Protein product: CASSLGGSVLSPLHF.

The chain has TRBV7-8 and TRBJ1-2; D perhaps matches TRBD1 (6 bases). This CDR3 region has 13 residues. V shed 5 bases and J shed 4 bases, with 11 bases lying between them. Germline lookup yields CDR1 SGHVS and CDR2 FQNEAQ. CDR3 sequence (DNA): TGTGCCAGCAGCCCTGGACAGTCCTATGGCTACACCTTC. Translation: CASSPGQSYGYTF.

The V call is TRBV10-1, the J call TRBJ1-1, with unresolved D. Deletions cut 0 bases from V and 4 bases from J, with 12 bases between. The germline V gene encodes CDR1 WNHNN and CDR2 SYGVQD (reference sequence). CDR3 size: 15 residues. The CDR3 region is CASSESGSGTTEAFF. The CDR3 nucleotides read TGCGCCAGCAGTGAGTCCGGATCGGGAACCACTGAAGCTTTCTTT.

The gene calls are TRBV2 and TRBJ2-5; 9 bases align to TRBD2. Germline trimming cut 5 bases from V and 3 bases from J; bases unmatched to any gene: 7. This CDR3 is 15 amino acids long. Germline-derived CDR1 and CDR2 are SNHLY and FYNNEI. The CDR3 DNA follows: TGTGCCAGCAGTAGACTAGCGGAGAGGGAAGAGACCCAGTACTTC. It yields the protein CASSRLAEREETQYF.

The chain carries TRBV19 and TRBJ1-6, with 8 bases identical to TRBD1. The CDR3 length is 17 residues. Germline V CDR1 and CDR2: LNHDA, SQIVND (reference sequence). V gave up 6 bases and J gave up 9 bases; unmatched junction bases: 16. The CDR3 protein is CASRPIPDRGRGSPLHF. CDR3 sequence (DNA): TGTGCCAGTAGACCCATCCCCGACAGGGGCCGAGGTTCACCCCTCCACTTT.

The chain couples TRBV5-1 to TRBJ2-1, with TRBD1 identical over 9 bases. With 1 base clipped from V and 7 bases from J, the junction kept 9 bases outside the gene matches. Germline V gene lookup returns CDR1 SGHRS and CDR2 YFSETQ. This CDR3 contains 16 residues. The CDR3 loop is CASSLIGGQGTNEQFF. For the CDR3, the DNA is TGCGCCAGCAGCTTGATAGGGGGACAGGGCACGAATGAGCAGTTCTTC.

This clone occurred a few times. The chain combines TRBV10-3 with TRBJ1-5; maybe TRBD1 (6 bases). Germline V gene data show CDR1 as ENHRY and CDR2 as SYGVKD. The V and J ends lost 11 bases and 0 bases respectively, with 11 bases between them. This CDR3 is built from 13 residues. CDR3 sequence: CAATGFSNQPQHF. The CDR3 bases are TGTGCCGCGACAGGATTTAGCAATCAGCCCCAGCATTTT.